This entry describes one TCR beta chain. Some clones are missing from TCRdb's copy, which holds only in-frame ones; the method was immunoSEQ multiplex PCR. The top ten hold 2.5% to 3.5% of the sample, which has about 240,000 clones, 70% to 90% seen once. The record originates from a study of blood T cell repertoires in COVID-19. In the study overall: Collection of acute and convalescent COVID-19 samples took place in the United States, Italy and Spain. From T cells, B-cell-depleted T cells, or PBMCs came the material, which was cDNA or gDNA.

The CDR3 contains 14 residues. V lost 0 bases and J lost 0, with 6 bases in between. The germline V gene encodes CDR1 SGHRS and CDR2 YFSETQ. The sample was peripheral blood. The TCR sequence derives from a woman in her twenties or thirties who had recovered from COVID-19. The chain combines TRBV5-1 with TRBJ1-1; D ambiguous. CDR3 sequence (DNA): TGCGCCAGCAGCTTGGGAGCTATGAACACTGAAGCTTTCTTT. This gives the protein CASSLGAMNTEAFF.